This TCR beta chain was captured by sequencing in a study of T cell repertoires in cytomegalovirus infection. Study-level background: Matching HLA type, along with CMV infection, was indicated by public TCR beta signatures. Study-wide results and limits: CMV-specific TCR beta clonotypes restricted by HLA-C were the ones dominating the ex vivo response.

TCRdb recomputed calls from the reads with MiXCR, one row per CDR3 protein. The sample includes 200,000 or so distinct CDR3 sequences, 28% of them seen just once. This clonotype showed up many times. The antigen remains unidentified. The sequence was collected from a human donor in good health (CMV status not recorded). Some clones in this sample may be carry-over from other donors' samples. Sequencing was done on a sample of PBMCs.

The CDR3 here is CASSDGEANYGYTF. CDR3 DNA: TGTGCCAGCAGTGACGGAGAAGCTAACTATGGCTACACCTTC. The chain links TRBV7-8 to TRBJ1-2; D is ambiguous. Germline V CDR1 and CDR2: SGHVS, FQNEAQ. V was pared by 6 bases and J by 0 bases, with 11 bases between. This CDR3 has 14 amino acids.